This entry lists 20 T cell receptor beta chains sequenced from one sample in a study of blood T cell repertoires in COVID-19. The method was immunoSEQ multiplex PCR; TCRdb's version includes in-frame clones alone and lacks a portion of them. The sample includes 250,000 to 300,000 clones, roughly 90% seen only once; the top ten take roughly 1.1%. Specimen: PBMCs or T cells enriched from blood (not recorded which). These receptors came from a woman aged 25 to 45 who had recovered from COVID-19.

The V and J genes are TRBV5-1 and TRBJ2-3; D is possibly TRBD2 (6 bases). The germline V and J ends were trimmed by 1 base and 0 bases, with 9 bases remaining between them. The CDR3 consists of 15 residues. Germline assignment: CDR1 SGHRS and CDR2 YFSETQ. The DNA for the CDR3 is TGCGCCAGCAGCTTGTCTAGCGTGAGCACAGATACGCAGTATTTT. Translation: CASSLSSVSTDTQYF.

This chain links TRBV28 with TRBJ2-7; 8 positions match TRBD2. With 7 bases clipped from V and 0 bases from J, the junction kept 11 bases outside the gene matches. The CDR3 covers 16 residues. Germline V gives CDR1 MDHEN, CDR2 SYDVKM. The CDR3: CASIGGDRGSSYEQYF. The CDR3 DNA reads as TGTGCCAGCATCGGGGGGGATCGTGGGAGCTCCTACGAGCAGTACTTC.

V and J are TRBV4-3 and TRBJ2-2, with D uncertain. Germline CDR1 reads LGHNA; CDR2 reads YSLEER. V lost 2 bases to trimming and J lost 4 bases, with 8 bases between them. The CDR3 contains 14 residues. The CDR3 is CASSQPERTGELFF. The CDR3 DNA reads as TGCGCCAGCAGCCAACCTGAGCGCACCGGGGAGCTGTTTTTT.

CDR3 DNA: TGTGCCAGCAGTTTAAGGCAGGGGCCCAATGAGCAGTTCTTC. It encodes CASSLRQGPNEQFF. The chain employs TRBV28 and TRBJ2-1, with TRBD1 as a possible D gene (6 bases). CDR1 is MDHEN and CDR2 is SYDVKM in the germline V gene. V was trimmed by 2 bases and J by 6 bases, leaving 11 bases between them. This CDR3 is built from 14 residues.

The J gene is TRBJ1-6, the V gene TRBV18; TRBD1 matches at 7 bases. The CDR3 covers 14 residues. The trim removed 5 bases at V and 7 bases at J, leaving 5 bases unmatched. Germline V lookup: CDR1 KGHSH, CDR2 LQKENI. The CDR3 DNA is TGTGCCAGCTCAATCCGGGACAGCAATTCACCCCTCCACTTT. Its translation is CASSIRDSNSPLHF.

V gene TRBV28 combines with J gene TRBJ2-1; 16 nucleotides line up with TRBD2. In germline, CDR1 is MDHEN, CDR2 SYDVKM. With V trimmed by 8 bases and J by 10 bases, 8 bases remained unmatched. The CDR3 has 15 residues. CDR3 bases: TGTGCCAGCCTTGCGGGACTAGCGGGAGGGTCGGAGCAGTTCTTC. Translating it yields CASLAGLAGGSEQFF.

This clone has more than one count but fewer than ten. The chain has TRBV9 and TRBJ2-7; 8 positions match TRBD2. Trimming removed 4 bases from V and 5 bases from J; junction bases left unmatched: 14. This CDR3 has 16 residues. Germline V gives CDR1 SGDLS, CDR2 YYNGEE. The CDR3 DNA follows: TGTGCCAGCAGCCCGATGTTGACGGGAGGGCCGGACGAGCAGTACTTC. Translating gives CASSPMLTGGPDEQYF. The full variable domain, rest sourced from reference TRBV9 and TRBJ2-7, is DSGVTQTPKHLITATGQRVTLRCSPRSGDLSVYWYQQSLDQGLQFLIQYYNGEERAKGNILERFSAQQFPDLHSELNLSSLELGDSALYFCASSPMLTGGPDEQYFGPGTRLTVT.

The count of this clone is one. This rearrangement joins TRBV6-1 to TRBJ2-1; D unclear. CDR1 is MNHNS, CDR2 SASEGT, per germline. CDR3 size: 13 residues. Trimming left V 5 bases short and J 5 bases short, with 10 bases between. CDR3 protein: CASSPRRDNEQFF. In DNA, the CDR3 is TGTGCCAGCAGTCCCAGGCGAGACAATGAGCAGTTCTTC.

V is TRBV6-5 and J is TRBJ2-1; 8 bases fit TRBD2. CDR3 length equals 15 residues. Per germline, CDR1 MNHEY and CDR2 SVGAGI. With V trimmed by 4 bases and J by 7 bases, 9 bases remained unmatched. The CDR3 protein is CASSFSGGPGNEQFF. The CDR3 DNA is TGTGCCAGCAGTTTTTCGGGAGGGCCGGGAAATGAGCAGTTCTTC.

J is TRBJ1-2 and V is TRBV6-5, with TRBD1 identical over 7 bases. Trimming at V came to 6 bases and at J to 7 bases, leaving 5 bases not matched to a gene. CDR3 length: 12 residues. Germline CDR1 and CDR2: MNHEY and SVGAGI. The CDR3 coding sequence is TGTGCCAGCAGGACGGGACAGTCTGGCTACACCTTC. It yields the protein CASRTGQSGYTF.

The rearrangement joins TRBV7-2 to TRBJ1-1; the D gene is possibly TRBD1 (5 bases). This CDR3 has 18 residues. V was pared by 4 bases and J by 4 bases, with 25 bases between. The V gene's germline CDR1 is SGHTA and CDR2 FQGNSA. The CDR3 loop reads CASSSGSGGYNRVTEAFF. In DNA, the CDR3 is TGTGCCAGCAGCTCCGGTTCGGGGGGATATAATCGAGTCACTGAAGCTTTCTTT.

The CDR3 DNA sequence: TGTGCCAGCAGCTTAGAACAATTTTACGAGCAGTACTTC. Its translation is CASSLEQFYEQYF. The J gene is TRBJ2-7, the V gene TRBV7-2; D gene unclear. The V gene's germline CDR1 is SGHTA and CDR2 FQGNSA. Deletions cut 1 base from V and 4 bases from J, with 8 bases between. The CDR3 runs 13 residues.

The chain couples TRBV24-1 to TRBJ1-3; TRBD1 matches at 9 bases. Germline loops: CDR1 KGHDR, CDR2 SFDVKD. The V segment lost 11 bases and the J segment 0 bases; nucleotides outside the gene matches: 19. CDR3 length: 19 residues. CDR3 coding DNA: TGTGCCATCGTGGTTGAACAGGGGGCCTATACCTTCTCTGGAAACACCATATATTTT. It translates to CAIVVEQGAYTFSGNTIYF.

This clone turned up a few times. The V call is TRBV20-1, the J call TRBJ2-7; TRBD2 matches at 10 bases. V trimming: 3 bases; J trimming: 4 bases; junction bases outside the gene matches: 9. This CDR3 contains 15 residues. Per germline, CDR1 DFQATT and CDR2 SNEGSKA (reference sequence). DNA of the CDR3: TGCAGTGCTAGTCGGCTAGCGGGAGTTGGTTACGAGCAGTACTTC. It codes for CSASRLAGVGYEQYF.

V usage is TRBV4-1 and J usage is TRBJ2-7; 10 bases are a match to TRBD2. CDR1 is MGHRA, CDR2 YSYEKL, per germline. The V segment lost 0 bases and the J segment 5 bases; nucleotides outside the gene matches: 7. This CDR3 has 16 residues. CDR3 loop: CASSQDWLAGEDEQYF. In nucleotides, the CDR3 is TGCGCCAGCAGCCAAGATTGGCTAGCGGGAGAAGACGAGCAGTACTTC.

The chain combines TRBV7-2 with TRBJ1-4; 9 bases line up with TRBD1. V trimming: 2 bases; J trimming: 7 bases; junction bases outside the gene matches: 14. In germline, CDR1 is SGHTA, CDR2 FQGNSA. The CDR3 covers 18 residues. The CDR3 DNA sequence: TGTGCCAGCAGCTTACTAGAGCTAACAGGGGGCGCGGGTGAAAAACTGTTTTTT. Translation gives CASSLLELTGGAGEKLFF.

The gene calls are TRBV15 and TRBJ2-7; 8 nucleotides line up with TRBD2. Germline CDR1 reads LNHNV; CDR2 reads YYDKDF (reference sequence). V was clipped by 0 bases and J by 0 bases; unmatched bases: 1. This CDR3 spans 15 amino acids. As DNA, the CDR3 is TGTGCCACCAGCAGAGATGGGACTAGCTCCTACGAGCAGTACTTC. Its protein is CATSRDGTSSYEQYF. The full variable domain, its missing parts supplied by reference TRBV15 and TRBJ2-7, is DAMVIQNPRYQVTQFGKPVTLSCSQTLNHNVMYWYQQKSSQAPKLLFHYYDKDFNNEADTPDNFQSRRPNTSFCFLDIRSPGLGDTAMYLCATSRDGTSSYEQYFGPGTRLTVT.

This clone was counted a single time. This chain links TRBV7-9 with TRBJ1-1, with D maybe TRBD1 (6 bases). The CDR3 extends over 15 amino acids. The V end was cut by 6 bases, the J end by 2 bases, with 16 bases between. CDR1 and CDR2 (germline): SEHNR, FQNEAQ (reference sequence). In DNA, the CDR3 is TGTGCCAGCAGGCTAACAGGGTCTGTCAACACTGAAGCTTTCTTT. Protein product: CASRLTGSVNTEAFF.

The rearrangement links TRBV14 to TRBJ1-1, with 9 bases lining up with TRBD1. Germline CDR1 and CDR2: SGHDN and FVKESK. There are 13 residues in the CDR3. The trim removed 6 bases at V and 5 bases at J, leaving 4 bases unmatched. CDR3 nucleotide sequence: TGTGCCAGCAGGCGACAGGGGGGGACTGAAGCTTTCTTT. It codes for CASRRQGGTEAFF.

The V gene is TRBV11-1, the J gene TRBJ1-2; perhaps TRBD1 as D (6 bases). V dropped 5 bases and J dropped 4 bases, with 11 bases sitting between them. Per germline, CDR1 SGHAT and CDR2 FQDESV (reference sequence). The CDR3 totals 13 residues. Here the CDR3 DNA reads TGTGCCAGCAGCCTACGGGACACCTATGGCTACACCTTC. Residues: CASSLRDTYGYTF.